This T cell receptor beta chain was retrieved from a study of metastatic and nonmetastatic thyroid tumors (TCRdb year 2020). In terms of the full investigation: Repertoires from peripheral blood and from tumor or nodule tissue samples of malignant and benign thyroid patients were compared.

Before undergoing thyroid surgery, none of the patients had been given any kind of treatment. Using T-cell receptor beta sequencing, the study looked back at clinical samples from patients collected from the early 2010s to the late 2010s. Reading the germline V gene gives CDR1 LGHNA and CDR2 YSLEER. The V and J ends are trimmed by 0 bases and 1 base, leaving 9 bases between them. Including cysteine and phenylalanine, the CDR3 has 16 amino acids. Only the CDR3 region is kept as DNA, spanning 48 bases read in frame from base 1. Results and caveats for the whole study, not just this receptor: In both blood and tumor samples, TCR beta diversity was reported to be significantly higher in malignant tumors than in benign nodules.

The method was PCR. Sequencing relied on an Illumina HiSeq 4000. The TCR beta-chain CDR3 region of each patient was profiled by high-throughput sequencing. The original methods were these. Drawing on CDR3 differences between clinicopathological groups, the researchers built a classifier meant to tell apart patients with distant-metastatic papillary thyroid cancer. To measure repertoire diversity the researchers used the Shannon index, while the Morisita-Horn index served to gauge how similar the tumor and blood repertoires were. Through fastp at Q25 and MiXCR, TCRdb rebuilt clones from the public reads, retaining in-frame beta chains. The V and J calls reflect TCRdb's pipeline rather than the authors' work. For this sample there are tens of thousands of clones; about 20% appear just once. The ten largest clones capture about 43% of the sample. As for this clone: Its binding antigen is unknown. Base qualities are missing; no much larger clone stands one base away.

Sequencing was carried out using blood. This chain joins TRBV4-3 to TRBJ2-2; the D gene is unclear. The clonotype comes from a female donor with papillary thyroid cancer or a benign thyroid nodule (not recorded which). Some clones in this sample may be carry-over from other donors' samples. The sequence in DNA is TGCGCCAGCAGCCAAGATCGAGGCAGGAACACCGGGGAGCTGTTTTTT. It encodes CASSQDRGRNTGELFF.